The source of this T cell receptor (beta chain) is a study of blood T cell repertoires in COVID-19. Some clones are missing from TCRdb's copy, which holds only in-frame ones; the method was immunoSEQ multiplex PCR. Of hundreds of thousands of clones in the sample, over 75% were seen once. Per germline, CDR1 SGHAT and CDR2 FQDESV (reference sequence). Trimming took 5 bases from V and 0 from J, leaving 14 bases between them. The CDR3 consists of 16 residues. This clone was found a few times. The receptor was derived from a human donor in a cohort sampled during active COVID-19. The genes are TRBV11-1 and TRBJ2-1, with D possibly matching TRBD1 (8 bases). The sequenced sample was peripheral blood. The DNA for the CDR3 is TGTGCCAGCAGCCCAGGGGGCGGGAGCTCCTACAATGAGCAGTTCTTC. This sequence encodes CASSPGGGSSYNEQFF. Full variable domain (rest looked up from reference TRBV11-1 and TRBJ2-1): EAEVAQSPRYKITEKSQAVAFWCDPISGHATLYWYRQILGQGPELLVQFQDESVVDDSQLPKDRFSAERLKGVDSTLKIQPAELGDSAMYLCASSPGGGSSYNEQFFGPGTRLTVL.